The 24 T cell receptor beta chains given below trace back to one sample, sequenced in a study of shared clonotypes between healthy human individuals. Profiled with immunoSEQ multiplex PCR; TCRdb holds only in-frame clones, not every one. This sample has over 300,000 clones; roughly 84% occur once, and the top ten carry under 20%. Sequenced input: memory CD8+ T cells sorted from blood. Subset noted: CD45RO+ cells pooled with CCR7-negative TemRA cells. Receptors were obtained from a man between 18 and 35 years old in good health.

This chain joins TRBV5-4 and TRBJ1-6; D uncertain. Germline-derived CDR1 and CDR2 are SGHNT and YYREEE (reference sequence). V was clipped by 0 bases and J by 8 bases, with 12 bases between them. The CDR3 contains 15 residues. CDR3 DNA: TGTGCCAGCAGCTTGGACGGGGTGGGGTATTCACCCCTCCACTTT. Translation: CASSLDGVGYSPLHF.

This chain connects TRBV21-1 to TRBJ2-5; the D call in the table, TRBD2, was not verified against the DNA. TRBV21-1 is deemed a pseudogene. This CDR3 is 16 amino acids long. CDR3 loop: CASSKGGLTWQETQYF. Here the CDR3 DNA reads TGTGCCAGCAGCAAAGGGGGACTAACGTGGCAAGAGACCCAGTACTTC.

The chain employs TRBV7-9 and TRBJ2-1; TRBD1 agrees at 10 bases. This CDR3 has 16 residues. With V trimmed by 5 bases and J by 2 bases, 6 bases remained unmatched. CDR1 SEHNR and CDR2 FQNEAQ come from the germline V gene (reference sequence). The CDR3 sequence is CASSPWTGGAYNEQFF. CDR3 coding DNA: TGTGCCAGCAGCCCCTGGACAGGGGGAGCCTACAATGAGCAGTTCTTC.

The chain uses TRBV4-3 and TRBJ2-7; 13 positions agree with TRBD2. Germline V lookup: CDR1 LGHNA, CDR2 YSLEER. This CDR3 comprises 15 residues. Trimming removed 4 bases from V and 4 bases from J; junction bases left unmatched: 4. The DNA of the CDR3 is TGCGCCAGCAGCCCCTGGACTAGCGGGAGTTACGAGCAGTACTTC. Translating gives CASSPWTSGSYEQYF.

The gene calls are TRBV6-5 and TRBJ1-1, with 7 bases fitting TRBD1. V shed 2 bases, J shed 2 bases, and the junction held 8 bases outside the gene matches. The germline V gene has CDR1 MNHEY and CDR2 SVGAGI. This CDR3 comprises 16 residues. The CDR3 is CASSYRGRGTNTEAFF. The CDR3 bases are TGTGCCAGCAGTTACCGTGGCAGGGGGACAAACACTGAAGCTTTCTTT.

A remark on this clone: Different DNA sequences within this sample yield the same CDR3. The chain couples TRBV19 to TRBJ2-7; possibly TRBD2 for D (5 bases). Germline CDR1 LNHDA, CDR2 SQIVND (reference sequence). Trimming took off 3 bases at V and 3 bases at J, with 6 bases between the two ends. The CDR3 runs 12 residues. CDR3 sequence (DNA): TGTGCCAGTAGTATGGCGGGCTACGAGCAGTACTTC. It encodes CASSMAGYEQYF.

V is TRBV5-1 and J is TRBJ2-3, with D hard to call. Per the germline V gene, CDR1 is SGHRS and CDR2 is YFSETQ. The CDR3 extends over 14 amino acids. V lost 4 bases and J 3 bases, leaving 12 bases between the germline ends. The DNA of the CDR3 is TGCGCCAGCAGCGGTGAACGAAGGACAGATACGCAGTATTTT. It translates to CASSGERRTDTQYF.

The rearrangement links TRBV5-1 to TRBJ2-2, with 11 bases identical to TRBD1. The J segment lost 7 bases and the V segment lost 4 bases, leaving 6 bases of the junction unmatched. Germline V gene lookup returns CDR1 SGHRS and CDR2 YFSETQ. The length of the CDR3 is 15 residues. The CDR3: CASSPGTGGRGELFF. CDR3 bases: TGCGCCAGCAGCCCCGGGACAGGGGGACGCGGGGAGCTGTTTTTT.

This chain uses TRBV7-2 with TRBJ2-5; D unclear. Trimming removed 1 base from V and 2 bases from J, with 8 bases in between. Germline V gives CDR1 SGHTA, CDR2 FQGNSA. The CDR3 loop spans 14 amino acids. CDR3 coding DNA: TGTGCCAGCAGCTTAGTGCCAGGTCAAGAGACCCAGTACTTC. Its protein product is CASSLVPGQETQYF. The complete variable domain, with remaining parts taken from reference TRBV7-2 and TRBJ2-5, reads GAGVSQSPSNKVTEKGKDVELRCDPISGHTALYWYRQSLGQGLEFLIYFQGNSAPDKSGLPSDRFSAERTGGSVSTLTIQRTQQEDSAVYLCASSLVPGQETQYFGPGTRLLVL.

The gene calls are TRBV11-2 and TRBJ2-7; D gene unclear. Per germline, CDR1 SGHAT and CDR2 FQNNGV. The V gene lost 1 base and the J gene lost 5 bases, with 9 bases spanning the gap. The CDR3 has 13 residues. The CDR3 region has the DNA TGTGCCAGCAGCTTAGGCAGGATCCACGAGCAGTACTTC. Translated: CASSLGRIHEQYF.

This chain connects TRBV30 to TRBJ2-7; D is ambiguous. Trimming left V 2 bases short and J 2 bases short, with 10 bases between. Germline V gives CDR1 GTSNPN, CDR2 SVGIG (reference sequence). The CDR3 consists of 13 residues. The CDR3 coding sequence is TGTGCCTGGAGTCCGGATAGGGCCTACGAGCAGTACTTC. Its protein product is CAWSPDRAYEQYF.

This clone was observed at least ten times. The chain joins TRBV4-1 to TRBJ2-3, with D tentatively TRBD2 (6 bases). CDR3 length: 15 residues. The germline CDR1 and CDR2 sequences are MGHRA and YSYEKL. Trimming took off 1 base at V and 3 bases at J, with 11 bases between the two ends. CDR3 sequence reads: CASSQVGGLTDTQYF. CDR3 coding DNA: TGCGCCAGCAGCCAAGTGGGGGGTTTGACAGATACGCAGTATTTT.

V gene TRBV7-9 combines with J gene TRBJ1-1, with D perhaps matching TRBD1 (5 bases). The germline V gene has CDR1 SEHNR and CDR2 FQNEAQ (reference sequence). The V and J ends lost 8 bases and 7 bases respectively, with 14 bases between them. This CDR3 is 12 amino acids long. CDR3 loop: CASAPKGDEAFF. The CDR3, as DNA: TGTGCCAGCGCTCCCAAAGGGGATGAAGCTTTCTTT.

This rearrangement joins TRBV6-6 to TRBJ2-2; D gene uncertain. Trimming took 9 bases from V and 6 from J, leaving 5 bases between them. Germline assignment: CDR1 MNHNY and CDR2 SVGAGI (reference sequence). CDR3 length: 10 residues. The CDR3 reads CASFAGELFF. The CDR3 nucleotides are TGTGCCAGTTTTGCCGGGGAGCTGTTTTTT.

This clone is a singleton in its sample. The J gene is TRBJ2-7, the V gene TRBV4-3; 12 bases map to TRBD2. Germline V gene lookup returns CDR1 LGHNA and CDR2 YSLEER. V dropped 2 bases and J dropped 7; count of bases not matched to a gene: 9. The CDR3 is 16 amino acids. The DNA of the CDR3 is TGCGCCAGCAGCCAAATGACTGGACTAGCGGGACTTGAGCAGTACTTC. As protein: CASSQMTGLAGLEQYF.

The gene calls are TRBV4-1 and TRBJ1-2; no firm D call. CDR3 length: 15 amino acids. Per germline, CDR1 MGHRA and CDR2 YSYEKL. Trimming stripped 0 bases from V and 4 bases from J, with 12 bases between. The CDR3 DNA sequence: TGCGCCAGCAGCCAAGATCCAGGACGTCCCTATGGCTACACCTTC. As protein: CASSQDPGRPYGYTF.

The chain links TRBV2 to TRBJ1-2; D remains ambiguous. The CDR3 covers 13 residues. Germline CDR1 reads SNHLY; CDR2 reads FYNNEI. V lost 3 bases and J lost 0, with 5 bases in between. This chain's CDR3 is CASSDGSNYGYTF. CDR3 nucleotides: TGTGCCAGCAGTGATGGTTCTAACTATGGCTACACCTTC.

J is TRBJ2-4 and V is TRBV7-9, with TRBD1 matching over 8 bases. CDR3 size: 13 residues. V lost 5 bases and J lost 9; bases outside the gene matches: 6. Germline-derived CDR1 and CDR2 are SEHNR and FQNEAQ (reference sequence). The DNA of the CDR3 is TGTGCCAGCAGCCCCGGACAGGGACCCATTCAGTACTTC. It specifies CASSPGQGPIQYF.

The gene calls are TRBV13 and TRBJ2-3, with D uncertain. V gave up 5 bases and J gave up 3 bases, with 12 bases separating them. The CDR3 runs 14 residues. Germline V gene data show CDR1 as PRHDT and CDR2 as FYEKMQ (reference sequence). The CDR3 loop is CASSDPTSTDTQYF. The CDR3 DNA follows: TGTGCCAGCAGCGACCCGACTTCGACAGATACGCAGTATTTT.

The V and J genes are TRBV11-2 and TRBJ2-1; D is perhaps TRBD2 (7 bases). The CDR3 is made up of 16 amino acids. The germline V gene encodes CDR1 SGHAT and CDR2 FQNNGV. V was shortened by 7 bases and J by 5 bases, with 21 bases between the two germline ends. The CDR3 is CASTLLVGGLDNEQFF. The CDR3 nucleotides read TGTGCCAGCACTCTACTTGTGGGGGGGCTTGACAATGAGCAGTTCTTC.

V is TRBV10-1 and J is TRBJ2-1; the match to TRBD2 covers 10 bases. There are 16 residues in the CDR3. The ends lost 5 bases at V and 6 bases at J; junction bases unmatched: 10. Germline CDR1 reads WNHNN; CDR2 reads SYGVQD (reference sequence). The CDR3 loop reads CASSPLAGERINEQFF. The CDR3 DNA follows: TGCGCCAGCAGTCCCCTAGCGGGAGAACGGATCAATGAGCAGTTCTTC.

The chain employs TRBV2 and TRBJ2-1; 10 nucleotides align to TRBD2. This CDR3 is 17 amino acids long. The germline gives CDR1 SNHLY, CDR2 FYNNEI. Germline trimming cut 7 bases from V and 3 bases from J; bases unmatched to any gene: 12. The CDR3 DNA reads TGTGCCAGCACGCGAAGCGGGGGGGCGGTATTCTACAATGAGCAGTTCTTC. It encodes CASTRSGGAVFYNEQFF.

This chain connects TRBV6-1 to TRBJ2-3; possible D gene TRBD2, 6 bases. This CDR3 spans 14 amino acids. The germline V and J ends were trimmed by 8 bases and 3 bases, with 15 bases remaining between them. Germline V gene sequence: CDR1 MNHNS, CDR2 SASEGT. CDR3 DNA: TGTGCCAGCGATTTTCGGCGGGAAACAGATACGCAGTATTTT. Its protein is CASDFRRETDTQYF.

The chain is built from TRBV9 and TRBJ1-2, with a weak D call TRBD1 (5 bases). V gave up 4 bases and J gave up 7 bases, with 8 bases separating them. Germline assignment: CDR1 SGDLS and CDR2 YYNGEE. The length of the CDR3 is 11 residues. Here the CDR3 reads CASSSGSGYTF. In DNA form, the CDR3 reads TGTGCCAGCAGCTCAGGGAGTGGCTACACCTTC.